These T cell receptor beta chains were read from a single sample in a study of T cells after yellow fever vaccination. MiXCR was run by TCRdb on the 5' RACE reads, yielding one entry per CDR3 protein. The table lists 300,000 or so distinct CDR3 sequences, 7.5% to 9.5% of them singletons. The sequenced sample was CD4+ T cells sorted from PBMCs, obtained 5 days after the yellow fever booster vaccination. Receptors were obtained from a man younger than 35 who received the YFV17D yellow fever vaccine. The CDR3 runs from the conserved cysteine through the conserved F or W. A D gene is named only where the DNA matches it firmly. Only part of the rows carry a size: once, few, many, or a class if the clone is expanded.

clone_size: many
d_call: TRBD2
j_call: TRBJ2-5
v_call: TRBV7-8
cdr3_aa: CASFSSWSSGGAEETQYF
cdr3_nt: TGTGCCAGTTTCTCGTCATGGAGTTCCGGGGGGGCCGAAGAGACCCAGTACTTC

clone_size: few
d_call: -
j_call: TRBJ2-5
v_call: TRBV24-1
cdr3_aa: CATSRRGETQYF
cdr3_nt: TGTGCCACCAGTAGGAGGGGGGAGACCCAGTACTTC

clone_size: many
d_call: -
j_call: TRBJ2-3
v_call: TRBV4-3
cdr3_aa: CASSQGAAGVTDTQYF
cdr3_nt: TGCGCCAGCAGCCAAGGGGCGGCTGGTGTCACAGATACGCAGTATTTT

clone_size: few
d_call: -
j_call: TRBJ2-3
v_call: TRBV20-1
cdr3_aa: CSARVGVLGTDTQYF
cdr3_nt: TGCAGTGCTAGGGTCGGGGTCCTAGGCACAGATACGCAGTATTTT

clone_size: -
d_call: -
j_call: TRBJ1-2
v_call: TRBV20-1
cdr3_aa: CSARDMARENGYTF
cdr3_nt: TGCAGTGCTAGAGATATGGCCAGGGAAAATGGCTACACCTTC

clone_size: many
d_call: -
j_call: TRBJ2-3
v_call: TRBV7-9
cdr3_aa: CASERGGTDTQYF
cdr3_nt: TGTGCCAGCGAAAGAGGGGGGACAGATACGCAGTATTTT

clone_size: many
d_call: TRBD2
j_call: TRBJ2-1
v_call: TRBV20-1
cdr3_aa: CSARLAGANEQFF
cdr3_nt: TGCAGTGCTAGACTAGCGGGGGCAAATGAGCAGTTCTTC

clone_size: -
d_call: -
j_call: TRBJ2-3
v_call: TRBV7-2
cdr3_aa: CASSSTADTQYF
cdr3_nt: TGTGCCAGCAGTTCCACCGCAGATACGCAGTATTTT

clone_size: -
d_call: TRBD1
j_call: TRBJ2-1
v_call: TRBV11-3
cdr3_aa: CASSSLRGNEQFF
cdr3_nt: TGTGCCAGCAGCTCACTCAGGGGGAATGAGCAGTTCTTC

clone_size: many
d_call: TRBD2
j_call: TRBJ2-2
v_call: TRBV20-1
cdr3_aa: CSARSPSGGGGELFF
cdr3_nt: TGCAGTGCTAGATCCCCTAGCGGGGGCGGCGGGGAGCTGTTTTTT

clone_size: -
d_call: TRBD1
j_call: TRBJ2-1
v_call: TRBV3-1
cdr3_aa: CASSQTTGVHEQFF
cdr3_nt: TGTGCCAGCAGCCAAACCACAGGGGTCCATGAGCAGTTCTTC

clone_size: -
d_call: -
j_call: TRBJ1-4
v_call: TRBV15
cdr3_aa: CATSRDRGSVGEKLFF
cdr3_nt: TGTGCCACCAGCAGAGATAGGGGCAGCGTAGGGGAAAAACTGTTTTTT

clone_size: many
d_call: -
j_call: TRBJ1-4
v_call: TRBV7-9
cdr3_aa: CASSLSGQINEKLFF
cdr3_nt: TGTGCCAGCAGCTTGTCAGGACAGATTAATGAAAAACTGTTTTTT

clone_size: few
d_call: -
j_call: TRBJ1-6
v_call: TRBV11-2
cdr3_aa: CASSLDLGTLGSPLHF
cdr3_nt: TGTGCCAGCAGCTTAGATCTTGGGACGCTTGGATCACCCCTCCACTTT

clone_size: -
d_call: TRBD1
j_call: TRBJ1-2
v_call: TRBV6-6
cdr3_aa: CASSRPGGQSYGYTF
cdr3_nt: TGTGCCAGCAGTCGCCCAGGGGGGCAAAGCTATGGCTACACCTTC

clone_size: -
d_call: -
j_call: TRBJ2-2
v_call: TRBV6-5
cdr3_aa: CASSYFGGVGAGELFF
cdr3_nt: TGTGCCAGCAGTTACTTCGGCGGGGTGGGCGCCGGGGAGCTGTTTTTT

clone_size: few
d_call: TRBD2
j_call: TRBJ2-3
v_call: TRBV5-1
cdr3_aa: CASSLVTSRTDTQYF
cdr3_nt: TGCGCCAGCAGCTTGGTGACTAGCAGGACAGATACGCAGTATTTT

clone_size: many
d_call: -
j_call: TRBJ2-3
v_call: TRBV24-1
cdr3_aa: CATSSGRRGTGDTQYF
cdr3_nt: TGTGCCACCAGTAGTGGGCGGCGGGGGACAGGAGATACGCAGTATTTT

clone_size: many
d_call: -
j_call: TRBJ2-7
v_call: TRBV11-2
cdr3_aa: CASSSRQTYEQYF
cdr3_nt: TGTGCCAGCAGCTCGAGACAGACCTACGAGCAGTACTTC

clone_size: -
d_call: -
j_call: TRBJ1-4
v_call: TRBV11-2
cdr3_aa: CASSPRPNSLTNEKLFF
cdr3_nt: TGTGCCAGCAGCCCGCGACCCAACAGTCTAACTAATGAAAAACTGTTTTTT

clone_size: -
d_call: -
j_call: TRBJ2-2
v_call: TRBV7-2
cdr3_aa: CASSLARGRDDGELFF
cdr3_nt: TGTGCCAGCAGCTTAGCCAGAGGCCGAGATGACGGGGAGCTGTTTTTT

clone_size: -
d_call: -
j_call: TRBJ2-2
v_call: TRBV23-1
cdr3_aa: CASSQSGGARTPGSCFF
cdr3_nt: -

clone_size: few
d_call: -
j_call: TRBJ1-1
v_call: TRBV20-1
cdr3_aa: CSAIVDRRAFF
cdr3_nt: TGCAGTGCTATAGTTGATCGGCGTGCTTTCTTT

clone_size: many
d_call: -
j_call: TRBJ2-3
v_call: TRBV19
cdr3_aa: CASSPRFLGVGPDTQYF
cdr3_nt: TGTGCCAGTAGTCCCCGGTTTCTGGGGGTGGGTCCAGATACGCAGTATTTT

clone_size: many
d_call: TRBD1
j_call: TRBJ2-3
v_call: TRBV5-1
cdr3_aa: CASRRQGFASDTQYF
cdr3_nt: TGCGCCAGCAGAAGACAGGGGTTTGCTTCAGATACGCAGTATTTT

clone_size: -
d_call: -
j_call: TRBJ1-4
v_call: TRBV18
cdr3_aa: CASSPRLEEKLFF
cdr3_nt: TGTGCCAGCTCACCTCGACTGGAAGAAAAACTGTTTTTT

clone_size: few
d_call: TRBD1
j_call: TRBJ1-5
v_call: TRBV12-3/TRBV12-4
cdr3_aa: CASSLAPWTGQPQHF
cdr3_nt: TGTGCCAGCAGTTTAGCCCCTTGGACAGGCCAGCCCCAGCATTTT

clone_size: few
d_call: -
j_call: TRBJ2-1
v_call: TRBV29-1
cdr3_aa: CSAMKGRTLNEQFF
cdr3_nt: TGCAGCGCCATGAAGGGCAGGACCCTCAATGAGCAGTTCTTC

clone_size: few
d_call: -
j_call: TRBJ1-1
v_call: TRBV19
cdr3_aa: CASSLEISNTEAFF
cdr3_nt: TGTGCCAGTAGTTTGGAGATCTCGAACACTGAAGCTTTCTTT

clone_size: -
d_call: -
j_call: TRBJ2-2
v_call: TRBV15
cdr3_aa: CATSRVTGELFF
cdr3_nt: TGTGCCACCAGCAGAGTTACCGGGGAGCTGTTTTTT

clone_size: -
d_call: -
j_call: TRBJ1-2
v_call: TRBV2
cdr3_aa: CASSPPDGGLYSGYTF
cdr3_nt: TGTGCCAGCAGCCCCCCGGACGGGGGGCTGTATTCTGGCTACACCTTC

clone_size: many
d_call: TRBD1
j_call: TRBJ1-2
v_call: TRBV12-3/TRBV12-4
cdr3_aa: CASSPTGNYGYTF
cdr3_nt: TGTGCCAGCAGCCCGACAGGGAACTATGGCTACACCTTC

clone_size: -
d_call: -
j_call: TRBJ1-1
v_call: TRBV2
cdr3_aa: CAKLGPPTSVNTEAFF
cdr3_nt: TGTGCTAAACTAGGCCCCCCTACGTCTGTGAACACTGAAGCTTTCTTT

clone_size: -
d_call: -
j_call: TRBJ2-1
v_call: TRBV12-3/TRBV12-4
cdr3_aa: CASRTASSYNEQFF
cdr3_nt: TGTGCCAGTCGGACAGCGAGCTCCTACAATGAGCAGTTCTTC

clone_size: many
d_call: -
j_call: TRBJ2-1
v_call: TRBV29-1
cdr3_aa: CSVRPGADEQFF
cdr3_nt: TGCAGCGTCCGTCCCGGCGCGGATGAGCAGTTCTTC

clone_size: many
d_call: TRBD1
j_call: TRBJ1-5
v_call: TRBV10-2
cdr3_aa: CASSGQGHNQPQHF
cdr3_nt: TGCGCCAGCAGTGGACAGGGCCACAATCAGCCCCAGCATTTT

clone_size: few
d_call: -
j_call: TRBJ1-1
v_call: TRBV6-2/TRBV6-3
cdr3_aa: CASSVRDRPQRRRTEAFF
cdr3_nt: TGTGCCAGCAGTGTCCGGGACCGGCCTCAAAGACGGCGCACTGAAGCTTTCTTT

clone_size: -
d_call: -
j_call: TRBJ1-2
v_call: TRBV20-1
cdr3_aa: CSARSTQLGGYTF
cdr3_nt: TGCAGTGCTAGGTCTACGCAACTGGGTGGCTACACCTTC

clone_size: few
d_call: TRBD1
j_call: TRBJ1-1
v_call: TRBV12-3/TRBV12-4
cdr3_aa: CASSSRQGRSEAFF
cdr3_nt: TGTGCCAGCAGTTCCCGACAGGGGCGCTCTGAAGCTTTCTTT

clone_size: -
d_call: TRBD1
j_call: TRBJ1-3
v_call: TRBV29-1
cdr3_aa: CSVGTGTGISGNTIYF
cdr3_nt: TGCAGCGTGGGTACCGGGACAGGAATCTCTGGAAACACCATATATTTT

clone_size: few
d_call: TRBD2
j_call: TRBJ2-5
v_call: TRBV5-5
cdr3_aa: CASSTRGLAGQETQYF
cdr3_nt: TGTGCCAGCAGCACCAGGGGACTAGCGGGGCAAGAGACCCAGTACTTC

clone_size: many
d_call: -
j_call: TRBJ2-1
v_call: TRBV7-2
cdr3_aa: CASSSDRLAYNEQFF
cdr3_nt: TGTGCCAGCAGCTCCGACAGGTTAGCCTACAATGAGCAGTTCTTC

clone_size: -
d_call: TRBD1
j_call: TRBJ1-6
v_call: TRBV2
cdr3_aa: CASSGTVNSPLHF
cdr3_nt: TGTGCCAGCAGCGGGACAGTAAATTCACCCCTCCACTTT

clone_size: many
d_call: -
j_call: TRBJ1-5
v_call: TRBV10-3
cdr3_aa: CATHEGGQPQHF
cdr3_nt: TGTGCCACACATGAGGGGGGGCAGCCCCAGCATTTT

clone_size: few
d_call: TRBD2
j_call: TRBJ2-5
v_call: TRBV20-1
cdr3_aa: CSLGGGQETQYF
cdr3_nt: TGCAGCCTCGGGGGGGGGCAAGAGACCCAGTACTTC

clone_size: many
d_call: -
j_call: TRBJ2-1
v_call: TRBV11-1
cdr3_aa: CASSLGPSGTDLNEQFF
cdr3_nt: TGTGCCAGCAGCCTTGGACCCTCCGGGACGGACCTCAATGAGCAGTTCTTC

clone_size: -
d_call: TRBD2
j_call: TRBJ2-3
v_call: TRBV7-2
cdr3_aa: CASSQEGGGADTQYF
cdr3_nt: TGTGCCAGCAGCCAAGAAGGCGGGGGGGCAGATACGCAGTATTTT

clone_size: -
d_call: -
j_call: TRBJ2-7
v_call: TRBV5-1
cdr3_aa: CASSLAAGSNEQYF
cdr3_nt: TGCGCCAGCAGCTTGGCCGCAGGGTCGAACGAGCAGTACTTC

clone_size: -
d_call: -
j_call: TRBJ2-1
v_call: TRBV27
cdr3_aa: CASSLNQETEQFF
cdr3_nt: TGTGCCAGCAGTTTAAATCAGGAGACTGAGCAGTTCTTC

clone_size: few
d_call: TRBD1
j_call: TRBJ1-1
v_call: TRBV19
cdr3_aa: CASSIQGGTTEAFF
cdr3_nt: TGTGCCAGTAGTATCCAGGGGGGGACCACTGAAGCTTTCTTT

clone_size: -
d_call: -
j_call: TRBJ2-1
v_call: TRBV4-2
cdr3_aa: CASSQDRGSNEQFF
cdr3_nt: TGTGCCAGCAGCCAAGATAGAGGATCCAATGAGCAGTTCTTC

clone_size: -
d_call: -
j_call: TRBJ1-1
v_call: TRBV30
cdr3_aa: CAWVEGGTEAFF
cdr3_nt: TGTGCCTGGGTCGAGGGAGGCACTGAAGCTTTCTTT

clone_size: -
d_call: -
j_call: TRBJ2-3
v_call: TRBV29-1
cdr3_aa: CSVERYGDITDTQYF
cdr3_nt: TGCAGCGTTGAGAGATACGGGGACATCACAGATACGCAGTATTTT

clone_size: -
d_call: -
j_call: TRBJ2-1
v_call: TRBV7-2
cdr3_aa: CASSLRGRESEQFF
cdr3_nt: TGTGCCAGCAGCTTGAGGGGCAGGGAGAGTGAGCAGTTCTTC

clone_size: -
d_call: TRBD2
j_call: TRBJ2-5
v_call: TRBV5-1
cdr3_aa: CASSPAGGYQETQYF
cdr3_nt: TGCGCCAGCAGCCCAGCGGGGGGTTACCAAGAGACCCAGTACTTC

clone_size: few
d_call: -
j_call: TRBJ2-7
v_call: TRBV6-5
cdr3_aa: CASSYSTSTYEQYF
cdr3_nt: TGTGCCAGCAGTTACTCCACATCCACCTACGAGCAGTACTTC

clone_size: -
d_call: -
j_call: TRBJ1-2
v_call: TRBV12-3/TRBV12-4
cdr3_aa: CASSPLAGRGYTF
cdr3_nt: TGTGCCAGCAGCCCCCTAGCGGGTCGAGGCTACACCTTC